What follows is one T cell receptor beta chain and its context. Its antigen is currently unknown. With 60 Vbeta and 13 Jbeta primers, the PCR was carried out. Some clones are missing from TCRdb's copy, which holds only in-frame ones; the method was immunoSEQ multiplex PCR. The repertoire holds some 110,000 clones, with 60% to 85% as singletons. The source of the sample is a study of cytomegalovirus exposure and HLA in healthy donors. Study-level points and caveats: Immune exposure information comprised only CMV serostatus. The investigators catalogued 164 TCR beta chains as cytomegalovirus-associated. Productive status was seen about 87% or about 30% of the time for most TCR beta V segments in an earlier analysis.

The sequencing input was PBMCs. The clonotype comes from a woman under 30 in good health and CMV-seropositive.

CDR3 coding DNA: TGCGCCAGCAGTCAATCTCTGACTTCCGGGAATCAGCCCCAGCATTTT. Translating gives CASSQSLTSGNQPQHF. The chain links TRBV23-1 to TRBJ1-5; D is undetermined. TRBV23-1 is an ORF, with its function uncertain. The CDR3 covers 16 residues. V lost 0 bases, J lost 4 bases, and 13 bases lay in between.